The clone carrying this T cell receptor beta chain was found a few times. What it binds is unknown. The sample comes from a study of T-cell reconstitution after alpha-beta-depleted transplantation in children. The CDR3 is 15 residues long. Trimming shortened V by 10 bases and J by 4 bases, and 22 bases separated the two germline ends. In germline, CDR1 is MNHEY, CDR2 SMNVEV (reference sequence). Study-wide results and limits: Elevated TCRbeta diversity at day 60 was traced, in some patients, to surviving recipient T cells and thymic progenitors.

Unique molecular identifiers were built into the TCRbeta library. From the PCR reads, TCRdb called clonotypes with MiXCR, one entry per CDR3 protein. The sample shows about 440,000 distinct CDR3 sequences, 43% of them seen only once. The receptor's source is a girl between 2 and 10 years old with aplastic anemia, due to receive a stem cell transplant. The V call is TRBV27, the J call TRBJ1-1; unclear D gene. The specimen was PBMCs, collected before TCRalphabeta/CD19-depleted stem cell transplant. The CDR3, as DNA: TGTGCCACCTCCCGACCTCAGGCTCTTTTCACTGAAGCTTTCTTT. Translating it yields CATSRPQALFTEAFF.